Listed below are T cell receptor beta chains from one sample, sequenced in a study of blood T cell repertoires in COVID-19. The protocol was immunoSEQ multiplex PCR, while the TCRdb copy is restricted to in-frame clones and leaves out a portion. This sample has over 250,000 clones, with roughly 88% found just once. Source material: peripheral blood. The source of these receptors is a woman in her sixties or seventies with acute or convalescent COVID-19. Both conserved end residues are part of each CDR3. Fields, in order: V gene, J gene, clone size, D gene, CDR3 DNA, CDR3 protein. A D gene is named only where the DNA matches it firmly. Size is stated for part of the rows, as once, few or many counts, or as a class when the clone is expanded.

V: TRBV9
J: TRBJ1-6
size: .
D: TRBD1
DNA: TGTGCCAGCAGCGTAGAAACAGGGGATAATTCACCCCTCCACTTT
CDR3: CASSVETGDNSPLHF

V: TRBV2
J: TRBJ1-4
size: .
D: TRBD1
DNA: TGTGCCAGCAGGCCCCAGGGGGCGCCTAATGAAAAACTGTTTTTT
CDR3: CASRPQGAPNEKLFF

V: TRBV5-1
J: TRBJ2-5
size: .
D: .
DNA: TGCGCCAGCAGCTTGTCTCTAGAGACCCAGTACTTC
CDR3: CASSLSLETQYF

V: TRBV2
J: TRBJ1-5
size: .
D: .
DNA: TGTGCCAGCAGTAACACAGGGTTTCAGCCCCAGCATTTT
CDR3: CASSNTGFQPQHF

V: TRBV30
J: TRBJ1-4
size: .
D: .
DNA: TGTGCCTGGAGTACCGGGACACACCCCACTAATGAAAAACTGTTTTTT
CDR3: CAWSTGTHPTNEKLFF

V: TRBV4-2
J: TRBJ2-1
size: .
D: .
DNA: TGTGCCAGCAGCCAGGACCCGGGACTGGGGGTCGGTGAGCAGTTCTTC
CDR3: CASSQDPGLGVGEQFF

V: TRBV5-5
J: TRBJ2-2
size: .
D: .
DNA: TGTGCCAGCAGCTTTGGAGGGACCCTCACCGGGGAGCTGTTTTTT
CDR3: CASSFGGTLTGELFF

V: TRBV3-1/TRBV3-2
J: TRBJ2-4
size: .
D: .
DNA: TGTGCCAGCAGCCGGGGTGGAGGGCTAGCCAAAAACATTCAGTACTTC
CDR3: CASSRGGGLAKNIQYF

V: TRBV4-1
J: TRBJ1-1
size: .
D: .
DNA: TGCGCCAGCAGCCAAGGCACCGGGGTGGGCGAATCTGAAGCTTTCTTT
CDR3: CASSQGTGVGESEAFF

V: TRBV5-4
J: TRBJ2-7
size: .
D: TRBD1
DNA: TGTGCCAGCAGCTATTCCGGGACAGGCGTTCGCGAGCAGTACTTC
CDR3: CASSYSGTGVREQYF

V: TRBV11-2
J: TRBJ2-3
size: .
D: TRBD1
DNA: TGTGCCAGCAGCCCATGGCCCCGGGACAGGGGGCAAAATACGCAGTATTTT
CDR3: CASSPWPRDRGQNTQYF

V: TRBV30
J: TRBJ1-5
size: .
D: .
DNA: TGTGCCTGGAGTCAGGATAGCAATCAGCCCCAGCATTTT
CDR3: CAWSQDSNQPQHF

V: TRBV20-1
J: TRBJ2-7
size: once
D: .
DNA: TGCAGTGCTAGCATAGACTACGAGCAGTACTTC
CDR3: CSASIDYEQYF

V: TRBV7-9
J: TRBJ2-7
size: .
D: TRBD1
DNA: TGTGCCAGCAGCTCGAGCCGACAGGGCGAGCAGTACTTC
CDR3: CASSSSRQGEQYF

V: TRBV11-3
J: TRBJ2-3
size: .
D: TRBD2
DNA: TGTGCCAGCAGCTTAGCGGGGGGGCCGCCAGATACGCAGTATTTT
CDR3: CASSLAGGPPDTQYF

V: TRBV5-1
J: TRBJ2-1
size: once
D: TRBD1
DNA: TGCGCCAGCAGCTTGGAACAGGGGGCAAATGAGCAGTTCTTC
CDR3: CASSLEQGANEQFF

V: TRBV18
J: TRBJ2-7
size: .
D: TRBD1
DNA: TGTGCCAGCTCACCCTCGGGGGACAGGGGTTACGAGCAGTACTTC
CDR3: CASSPSGDRGYEQYF

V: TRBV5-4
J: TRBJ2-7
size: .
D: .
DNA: TGTGCCAGCAGCTCGTTTCAGGGGAAGAGCTCCTACGAGCAGTACTTC
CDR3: CASSSFQGKSSYEQYF

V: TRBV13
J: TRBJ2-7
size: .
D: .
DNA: TGTGCCAGCAGCCCCCAGACAGGCGCAAGAAACTACGAGCAGTACTTC
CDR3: CASSPQTGARNYEQYF

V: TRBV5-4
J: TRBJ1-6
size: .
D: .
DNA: TGTGCCAGCAGCTGGAGACCCCTGCCAGATTCACCCCTCCACTTT
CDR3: CASSWRPLPDSPLHF

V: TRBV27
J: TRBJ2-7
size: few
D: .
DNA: TGTGCCAGCAGCCCCGGCCCTAGCAGTACTAAGCAGTACTTC
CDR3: CASSPGPSSTKQYF

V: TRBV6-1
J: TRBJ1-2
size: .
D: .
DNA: TGTGCCAGCAGTGAAGCTCGCGGGGCTGCATCTAACTATGGCTACACCTTC
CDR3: CASSEARGAASNYGYTF

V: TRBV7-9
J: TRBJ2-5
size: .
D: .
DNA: TGTGCCAGCAGCGACCAGATAAAAGTAGCGGAGACCCAGTACTTC
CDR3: CASSDQIKVAETQYF

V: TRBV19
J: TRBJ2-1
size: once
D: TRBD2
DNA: TGTGCCAGTAGTACTCATCAGACTAGCGGGTACAATGAGCAGTTCTTC
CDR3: CASSTHQTSGYNEQFF

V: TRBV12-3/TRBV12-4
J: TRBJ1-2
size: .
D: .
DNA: TGTGCCAGCAGTCCAGGGATCGGCTACACCTTC
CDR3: CASSPGIGYTF

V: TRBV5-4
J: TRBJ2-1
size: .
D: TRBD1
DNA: TGTGCCAGCAGCTCAACCGGGACAGGGACCGATGAGCAGTTCTTC
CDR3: CASSSTGTGTDEQFF

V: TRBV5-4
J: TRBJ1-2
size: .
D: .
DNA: TGTGCCAGCAGCTTGGCAGGGTTATCTAACTATGGCTACACCTTC
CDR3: CASSLAGLSNYGYTF

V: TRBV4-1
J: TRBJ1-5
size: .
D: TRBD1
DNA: TGCGCCAGCAGCCAAACCGGGACAGGGAGTCAGCCCCAGCATTTT
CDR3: CASSQTGTGSQPQHF

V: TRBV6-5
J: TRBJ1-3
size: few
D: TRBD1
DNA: TGTGCCAGCGGGACAGGGGGGACTGGAAACACCATATATTTT
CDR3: CASGTGGTGNTIYF

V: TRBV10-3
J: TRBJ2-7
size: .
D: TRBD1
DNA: TGTGCCATCAGTGAGTTTCAGGTTGGGACAGGGGGACGCGAGCAGTACTTC
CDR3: CAISEFQVGTGGREQYF

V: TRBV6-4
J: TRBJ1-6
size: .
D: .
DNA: TGTGCCAGCAGTGACCAGTCCTATAATTCACCCCTCCACTTT
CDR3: CASSDQSYNSPLHF

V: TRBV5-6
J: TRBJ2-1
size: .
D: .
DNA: TGTGCCAGCAGCTTCGTGCCAGCGAGTAATGAGCAGTTCTTC
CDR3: CASSFVPASNEQFF

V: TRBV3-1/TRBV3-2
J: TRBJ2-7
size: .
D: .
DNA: TGTGCCAGCAGCAGACAGCACTCCGAAGACTACGAGCAGTACTTC
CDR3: CASSRQHSEDYEQYF

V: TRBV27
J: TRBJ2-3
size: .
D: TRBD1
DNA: TGTGCCATAGGACAGGGACCAGATACGCAGTATTTT
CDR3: CAIGQGPDTQYF

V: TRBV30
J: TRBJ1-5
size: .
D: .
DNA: TGTGCCTGGAGTGTAGGAGGAGGGAATCAGCCCCAGCATTTT
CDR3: CAWSVGGGNQPQHF

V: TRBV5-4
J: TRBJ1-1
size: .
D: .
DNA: TGTGCCAGCTGGGGAGAGGAGGGTAGTGTAAACACTGAAGCTTTCTTT
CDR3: CASWGEEGSVNTEAFF

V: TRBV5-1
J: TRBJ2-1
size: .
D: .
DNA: TGCGCCAGCAGCTTGGAAGGGGCGGCCAGTCAAAAGTTCTTC
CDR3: CASSLEGAASQKFF

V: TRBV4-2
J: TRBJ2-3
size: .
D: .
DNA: TGTGCCAGCAGCCCCACCGGCGGGGGCACAGATACGCAGTATTTT
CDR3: CASSPTGGGTDTQYF

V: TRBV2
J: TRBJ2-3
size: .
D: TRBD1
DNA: TGTGCCAGCAGGGACAGGTGGGCAGATACGCAGTATTTT
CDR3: CASRDRWADTQYF

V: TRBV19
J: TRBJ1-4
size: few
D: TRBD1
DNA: TGTGCCAGTAGTAGTCCCCCAGGATGGGGAGAGACAGGGATGGAGGAAAAACTGTTTTTT
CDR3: CASSSPPGWGETGMEEKLFF

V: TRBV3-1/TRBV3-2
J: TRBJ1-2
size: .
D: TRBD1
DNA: TGTGCCAGCAGCCAATGGACCCCGGACAGGGGAGGCTATGGCTACACCTTC
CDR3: CASSQWTPDRGGYGYTF

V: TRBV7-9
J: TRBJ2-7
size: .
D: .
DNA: TGTGCCAGCAGCTTAGGTAGCGATTCGAGCTCCTACGAGCAGTACTTC
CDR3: CASSLGSDSSSYEQYF

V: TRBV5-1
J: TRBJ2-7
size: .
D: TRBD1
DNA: TGCGCCAGCAGCGGCCGGGACAGGCCAAGCTCCTACGAGCAGTACTTC
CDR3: CASSGRDRPSSYEQYF

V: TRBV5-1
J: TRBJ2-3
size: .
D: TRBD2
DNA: TGCGCCAGCAGCCAACGGACTAGGCCAGATACGCAGTATTTT
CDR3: CASSQRTRPDTQYF

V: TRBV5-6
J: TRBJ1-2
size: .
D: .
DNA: TGTGCCAGCAGCGTAGTACAGGCAGGTGGCTACACCTTC
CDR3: CASSVVQAGGYTF

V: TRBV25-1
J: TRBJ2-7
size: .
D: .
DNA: TGTGCCAGCAGTGGTCTAGACCCACCCTACGAGCAGTACTTC
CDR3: CASSGLDPPYEQYF

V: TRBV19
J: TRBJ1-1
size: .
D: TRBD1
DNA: TGTGCCAGCCGGGACAGCCCGAACACTGAAGCTTTCTTT
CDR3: CASRDSPNTEAFF